This is a list of T cell receptor beta chains from one sample in a study of response to subunit inactivated influenza vaccine. MiXCR, applied by TCRdb to the RT-PCR reads, yields one record per CDR3 protein. The top ten hold roughly 10% of the sample, which has 610,000 or so distinct CDR3 sequences, around 15% seen once. This specimen consisted of PBMCs from blood, obtained 11 to 12 days after vaccination. These receptors originate from a man aged 45-65 years who received an inactivated influenza vaccine. The CDR3 runs from the conserved cysteine through the conserved F or W. The D gene is left open where the match is weak. A clone size is listed for some rows: how often the clone was seen (once, few, many), or a class if it is expanded.

j_call: TRBJ2-7; v_call: TRBV6-2/TRBV6-3; d_call: NA; clone_size: NA; cdr3_nt: TGTGCCAGCAGCCAGGGGGACTCGGGTGAGCAGTACTTC; cdr3_aa: CASSQGDSGEQYF
j_call: TRBJ2-2; v_call: TRBV10-3; d_call: NA; clone_size: NA; cdr3_nt: TGTGCCATCAGTGAGTCCGTGAGGGGGAGAAACCTCGGGGAGCTGTTTTTT; cdr3_aa: CAISESVRGRNLGELFF
j_call: TRBJ2-7; v_call: TRBV5-6; d_call: NA; clone_size: few; cdr3_nt: TGTGCCAGCAGCTTATTCAGGGCTTCCTACGAGCAGTACTTC; cdr3_aa: CASSLFRASYEQYF
j_call: TRBJ1-5; v_call: TRBV20-1; d_call: NA; clone_size: NA; cdr3_nt: TGCAGTGCTAGTATCGGGACGGGGGGTAGCAATCAGCCCCAGCATTTT; cdr3_aa: CSASIGTGGSNQPQHF
j_call: TRBJ1-5; v_call: TRBV6-5; d_call: NA; clone_size: NA; cdr3_nt: TGTGCCAGCAGTTACCAGACCGGGACTAGAGGTCAGCCCCAGCATTTT; cdr3_aa: CASSYQTGTRGQPQHF
j_call: TRBJ1-1; v_call: TRBV6-5; d_call: NA; clone_size: few; cdr3_nt: TGTGCCAGCAGTTACGTCGGCGGGAACACTGAAGCTTTCTTT; cdr3_aa: CASSYVGGNTEAFF
j_call: TRBJ2-7; v_call: TRBV10-3; d_call: NA; clone_size: NA; cdr3_nt: TGTGCCATCAGTTCGGACAGCTCCTACGAGCAGTACTTC; cdr3_aa: CAISSDSSYEQYF
j_call: TRBJ2-1; v_call: TRBV7-2; d_call: TRBD1; clone_size: many; cdr3_nt: TGTGCCAGCAGCGCACGAGGGGGACAGTTCTCCTACAATGAGCAGTTCTTC; cdr3_aa: CASSARGGQFSYNEQFF
j_call: TRBJ1-1; v_call: TRBV5-5; d_call: NA; clone_size: few; cdr3_nt: TGTGCCAGCAGCCCGGACGGGTTAAGGAACACTGAAGCTTTCTTT; cdr3_aa: CASSPDGLRNTEAFF
j_call: TRBJ2-1; v_call: TRBV10-2; d_call: NA; clone_size: few; cdr3_nt: TGCGCCAGCAGTGAGCCGGGCAGTGAGCAGTTCTTC; cdr3_aa: CASSEPGSEQFF
j_call: TRBJ2-1; v_call: TRBV7-2; d_call: TRBD2; clone_size: NA; cdr3_nt: TGTGCCAGCAGCTTAGCGGTACTAGCGGGCCGGGAGCAGTTCTTC; cdr3_aa: CASSLAVLAGREQFF
j_call: TRBJ1-1; v_call: TRBV5-6; d_call: NA; clone_size: few; cdr3_nt: TGTGCCAGCAGCTTGGCCATCGCGGGTTCTGAAGCTTTCTTT; cdr3_aa: CASSLAIAGSEAFF
j_call: TRBJ2-7; v_call: TRBV6-2/TRBV6-3; d_call: NA; clone_size: NA; cdr3_nt: TGTGCCAGCTGTGATACGGGGACGCGGGAGCAGTACTTC; cdr3_aa: CASCDTGTREQYF
j_call: TRBJ1-2; v_call: TRBV24-1; d_call: TRBD1; clone_size: few; cdr3_nt: TGTGCCACCAGTCAAGCAGGGGGCAGGAGCGATGGCTACACCTTC; cdr3_aa: CATSQAGGRSDGYTF
j_call: TRBJ2-5; v_call: TRBV20-1; d_call: TRBD1; clone_size: many; cdr3_nt: TGCAGTGCGCAGATCAGGGGGCGCGCAGTGGAGACCCAGTACTTC; cdr3_aa: CSAQIRGRAVETQYF
j_call: TRBJ2-3; v_call: TRBV29-1; d_call: TRBD1; clone_size: few; cdr3_nt: TGCAGCGTTTCCCCACAGGGGGGCGGCACAGATACGCAGTATTTT; cdr3_aa: CSVSPQGGGTDTQYF
j_call: TRBJ2-2; v_call: TRBV6-2/TRBV6-3; d_call: NA; clone_size: NA; cdr3_nt: TGTGCCAGCGTATACAGCCCCACCACCGGGGAGCTGTTTTTT; cdr3_aa: CASVYSPTTGELFF
j_call: TRBJ1-2; v_call: TRBV18; d_call: TRBD1; clone_size: few; cdr3_nt: TGTGCCAGCTCACCCGGGACAGGGCATGGCTACACCTTC; cdr3_aa: CASSPGTGHGYTF
j_call: TRBJ2-3; v_call: TRBV12-3/TRBV12-4; d_call: NA; clone_size: NA; cdr3_nt: TGTGCCAGCAGTCCAAGCGCACAGAATACGCAGTATTTT; cdr3_aa: CASSPSAQNTQYF
j_call: TRBJ2-3; v_call: TRBV20-1; d_call: NA; clone_size: NA; cdr3_nt: TGCAGTGTCGTGCGGGACGTAACAGATACGCAGTATTTT; cdr3_aa: CSVVRDVTDTQYF
j_call: TRBJ2-1; v_call: TRBV7-8; d_call: NA; clone_size: few; cdr3_nt: TGTGCCAGCAGCTTAGGAACAGGGAATGTCTACAATGAGCAGTTCTTC; cdr3_aa: CASSLGTGNVYNEQFF
j_call: TRBJ2-3; v_call: TRBV5-1; d_call: NA; clone_size: few; cdr3_nt: TGCGCCAGCAGCTTGGCCGCGCGGGCATACACAGATACGCAGTATTTT; cdr3_aa: CASSLAARAYTDTQYF
j_call: TRBJ2-3; v_call: TRBV6-2/TRBV6-3; d_call: NA; clone_size: few; cdr3_nt: TGTGCCAGCAGTTACGAAGGGGCGCGGGGCGATACGCAGTATTTT; cdr3_aa: CASSYEGARGDTQYF
j_call: TRBJ2-7; v_call: TRBV7-9; d_call: TRBD2; clone_size: few; cdr3_nt: TGTGCCAGCAATGCGGAGGAGCGGGGCTCCTACGAGCAGTACTTC; cdr3_aa: CASNAEERGSYEQYF
j_call: TRBJ2-3; v_call: TRBV19; d_call: TRBD2; clone_size: NA; cdr3_nt: TGTGCCAGTAGAACGGGACTAGCATCAGATACGCAGTATTTT; cdr3_aa: CASRTGLASDTQYF
j_call: TRBJ1-1; v_call: TRBV12-3/TRBV12-4; d_call: NA; clone_size: few; cdr3_nt: TGTGCCAGCAGTGCCCCGGGGACTGAAGCTTTCTTT; cdr3_aa: CASSAPGTEAFF
j_call: TRBJ1-2; v_call: TRBV10-3; d_call: NA; clone_size: NA; cdr3_nt: TGTGCCATCAGTGGCACGGCCTATGGCTACACCTTC; cdr3_aa: CAISGTAYGYTF
j_call: TRBJ1-2; v_call: TRBV24-1; d_call: NA; clone_size: NA; cdr3_nt: TGTGCCACTTCACGACATAGCTATGGCTACACCTTC; cdr3_aa: CATSRHSYGYTF
j_call: TRBJ2-5; v_call: TRBV6-5; d_call: TRBD1; clone_size: few; cdr3_nt: TGTGCCAGCAGTTACTTCGGGACAGAAGAGACCCAGTACTTC; cdr3_aa: CASSYFGTEETQYF
j_call: TRBJ2-5; v_call: TRBV28; d_call: TRBD2; clone_size: NA; cdr3_nt: TGTGCCAGCAGGCAAACCCCCGGGACTAGCGGGAGGGAGCCAGAGACCCAGTACTTC; cdr3_aa: CASRQTPGTSGREPETQYF
j_call: TRBJ2-7; v_call: TRBV5-1; d_call: NA; clone_size: few; cdr3_nt: TGCGCCAGCAGCTTGGAGGCCAGGAGCTCCTACGAGCAGTACTTC; cdr3_aa: CASSLEARSSYEQYF
j_call: TRBJ2-2; v_call: TRBV30; d_call: NA; clone_size: NA; cdr3_nt: TGTGCCTGGAGGGTACAGGGTAGCACCGGGGAGCTGTTTTTT; cdr3_aa: CAWRVQGSTGELFF